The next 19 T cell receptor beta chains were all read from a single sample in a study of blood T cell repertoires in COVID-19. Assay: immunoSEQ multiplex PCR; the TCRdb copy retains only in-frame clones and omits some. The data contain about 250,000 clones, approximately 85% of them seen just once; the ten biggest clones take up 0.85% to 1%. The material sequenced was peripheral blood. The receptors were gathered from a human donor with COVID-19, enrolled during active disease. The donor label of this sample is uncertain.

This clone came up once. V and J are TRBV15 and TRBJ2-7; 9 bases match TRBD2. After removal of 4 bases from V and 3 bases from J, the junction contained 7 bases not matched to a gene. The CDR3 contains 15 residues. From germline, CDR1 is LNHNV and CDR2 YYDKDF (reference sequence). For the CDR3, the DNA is TGTGCCACCAGCATCAGTCTAGCGGGATTCTACGAGCAGTACTTC. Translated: CATSISLAGFYEQYF.

CDR3 region: CASSSSNTGELFF. The CDR3 DNA sequence: TGTGCCAGCAGTTCCTCGAACACCGGGGAGCTGTTTTTT. The chain recombines TRBV6-5 with TRBJ2-2, with no clear D. V was cut by 4 bases and J by 0 bases, with 3 bases left in between. CDR1 and CDR2 (germline): MNHEY, SVGAGI. The CDR3 covers 13 residues.

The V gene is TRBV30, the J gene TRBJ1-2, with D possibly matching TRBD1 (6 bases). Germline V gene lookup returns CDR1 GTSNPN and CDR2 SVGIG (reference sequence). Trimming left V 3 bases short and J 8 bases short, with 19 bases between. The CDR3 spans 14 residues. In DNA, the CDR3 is TGTGCCTGGAGACCAGCCTTGACAGGTGGGGGCTACACCTTC. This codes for CAWRPALTGGGYTF.

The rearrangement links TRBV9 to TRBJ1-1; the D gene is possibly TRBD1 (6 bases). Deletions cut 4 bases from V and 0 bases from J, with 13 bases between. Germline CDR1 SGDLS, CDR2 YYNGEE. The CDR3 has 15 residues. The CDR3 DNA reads TGTGCCAGCAGCCCCGCGGGGGCAATGAACACTGAAGCTTTCTTT. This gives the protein CASSPAGAMNTEAFF.

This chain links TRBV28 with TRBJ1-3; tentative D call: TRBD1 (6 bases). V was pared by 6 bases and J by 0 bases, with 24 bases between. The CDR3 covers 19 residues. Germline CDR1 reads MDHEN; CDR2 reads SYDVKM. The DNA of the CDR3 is TGTGCCAGCAGGGTAGCAGGGACATTGACTTCCTACTCTGGAAACACCATATATTTT. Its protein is CASRVAGTLTSYSGNTIYF.

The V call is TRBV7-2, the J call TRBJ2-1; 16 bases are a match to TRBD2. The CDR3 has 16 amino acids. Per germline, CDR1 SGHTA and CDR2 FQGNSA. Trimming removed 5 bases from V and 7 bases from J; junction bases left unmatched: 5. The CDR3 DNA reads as TGTGCCAGCAGCCAGGGACTAGCGGGAGGGTGGAATGAGCAGTTCTTC. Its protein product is CASSQGLAGGWNEQFF.

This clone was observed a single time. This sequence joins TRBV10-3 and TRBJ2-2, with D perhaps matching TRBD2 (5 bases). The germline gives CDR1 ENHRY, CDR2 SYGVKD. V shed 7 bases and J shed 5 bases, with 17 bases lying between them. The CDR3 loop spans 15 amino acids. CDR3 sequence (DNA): TGTGCCATCACCGTCGTCGGGGATGGAACCGGGGAGCTGTTTTTT. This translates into CAITVVGDGTGELFF.

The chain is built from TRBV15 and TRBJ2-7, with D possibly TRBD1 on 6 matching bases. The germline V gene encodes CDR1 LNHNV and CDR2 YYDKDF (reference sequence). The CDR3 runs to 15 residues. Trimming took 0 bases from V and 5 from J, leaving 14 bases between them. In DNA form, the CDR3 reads TGTGCCACCAGCAGAGATATGGGGCACAGGGACGAGCAGTACTTC. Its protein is CATSRDMGHRDEQYF.

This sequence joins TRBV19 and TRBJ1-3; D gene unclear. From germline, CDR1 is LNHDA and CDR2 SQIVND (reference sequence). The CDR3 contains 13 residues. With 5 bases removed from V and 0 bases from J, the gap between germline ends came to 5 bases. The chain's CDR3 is CASSPFSGNTIYF. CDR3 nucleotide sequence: TGTGCCAGTAGTCCTTTCTCTGGAAACACCATATATTTT.

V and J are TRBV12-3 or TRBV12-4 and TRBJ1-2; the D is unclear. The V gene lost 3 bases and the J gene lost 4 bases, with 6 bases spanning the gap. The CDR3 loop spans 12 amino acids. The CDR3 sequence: CASSFGGYGYTF. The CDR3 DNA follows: TGTGCCAGCAGTTTCGGAGGCTATGGCTACACCTTC.

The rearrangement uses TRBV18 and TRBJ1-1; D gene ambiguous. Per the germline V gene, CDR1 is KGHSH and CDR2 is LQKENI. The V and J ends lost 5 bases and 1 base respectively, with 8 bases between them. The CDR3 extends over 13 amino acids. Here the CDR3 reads CASSGRPNTEAFF. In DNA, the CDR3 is TGTGCCAGCTCAGGCCGTCCGAACACTGAAGCTTTCTTT.

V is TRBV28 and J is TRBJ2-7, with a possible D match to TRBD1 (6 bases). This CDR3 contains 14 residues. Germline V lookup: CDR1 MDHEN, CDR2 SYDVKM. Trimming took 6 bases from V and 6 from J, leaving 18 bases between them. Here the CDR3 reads CASRGHQIQREQYF. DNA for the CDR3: TGTGCCAGCAGGGGACACCAAATCCAGCGCGAGCAGTACTTC.

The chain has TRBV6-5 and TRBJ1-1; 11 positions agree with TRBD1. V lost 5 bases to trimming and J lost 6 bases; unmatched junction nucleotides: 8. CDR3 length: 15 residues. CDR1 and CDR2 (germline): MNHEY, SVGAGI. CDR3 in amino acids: CASSRGQGAPAEAFF. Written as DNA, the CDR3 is TGTGCCAGCAGTCGTGGACAGGGGGCGCCCGCTGAAGCTTTCTTT.

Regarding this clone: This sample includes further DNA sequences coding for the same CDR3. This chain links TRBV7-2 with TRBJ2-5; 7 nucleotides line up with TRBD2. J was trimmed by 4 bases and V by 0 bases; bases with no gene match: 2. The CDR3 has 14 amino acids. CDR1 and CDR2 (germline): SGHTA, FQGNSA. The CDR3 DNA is TGTGCCAGCAGCTTAGCGGGAGGGCCAGAGACCCAGTACTTC. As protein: CASSLAGGPETQYF.

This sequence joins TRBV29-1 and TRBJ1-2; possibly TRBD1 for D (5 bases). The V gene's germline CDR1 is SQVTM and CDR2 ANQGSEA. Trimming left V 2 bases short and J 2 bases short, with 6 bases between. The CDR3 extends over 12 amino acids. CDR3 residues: CSVEPGNYGYTF. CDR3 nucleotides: TGCAGCGTTGAACCAGGGAACTATGGCTACACCTTC.

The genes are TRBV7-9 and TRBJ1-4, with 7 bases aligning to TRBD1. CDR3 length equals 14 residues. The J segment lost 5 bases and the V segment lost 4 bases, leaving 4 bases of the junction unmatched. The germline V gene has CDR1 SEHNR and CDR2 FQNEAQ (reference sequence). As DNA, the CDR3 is TGTGCCAGCAGCTCCTCGACAGGGAATGAAAAACTGTTTTTT. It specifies CASSSSTGNEKLFF.

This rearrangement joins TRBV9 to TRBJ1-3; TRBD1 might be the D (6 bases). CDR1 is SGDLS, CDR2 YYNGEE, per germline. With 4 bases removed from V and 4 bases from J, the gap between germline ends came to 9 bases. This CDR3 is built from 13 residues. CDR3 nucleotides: TGTGCCAGCAGCTTCCAGGGGGGAAACACCATATATTTT. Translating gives CASSFQGGNTIYF.

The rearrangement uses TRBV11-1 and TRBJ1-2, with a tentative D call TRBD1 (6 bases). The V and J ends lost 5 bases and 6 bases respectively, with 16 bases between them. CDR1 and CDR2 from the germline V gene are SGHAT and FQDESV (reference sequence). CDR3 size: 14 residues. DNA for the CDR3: TGTGCCAGCAGCCGTACGGGGGGCAGTAATGGCTACACCTTC. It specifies CASSRTGGSNGYTF.

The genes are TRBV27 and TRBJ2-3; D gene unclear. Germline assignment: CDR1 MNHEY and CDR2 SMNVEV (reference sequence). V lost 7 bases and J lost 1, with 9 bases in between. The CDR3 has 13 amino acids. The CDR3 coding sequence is TGTGCCAGCATTGCCACAGGCACAGATACGCAGTATTTT. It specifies CASIATGTDTQYF.